The 20 T cell receptor beta chains presented below share a single source sample, sequenced in a study of radiation and T cells in renal cell carcinoma. Only in-frame clones appear in the TCRdb table, and some are missing; sequencing was by immunoSEQ multiplex PCR. The data show 140,000 to 150,000 clones, with 70% to 90% seen just once and about a sixth held by the top ten. Time point reported: blood 4 weeks post-SBRT, at nephrectomy. Treatment: 15 Gy SBRT to primary tumor, nephrectomy 4 weeks later. The specimen comprised blood, sampled from a patient whose treatment included radiotherapy and nephrectomy. The receptors shown here come from a woman between 50 and 59 years old with renal cell carcinoma.

CDR3 in DNA: TGTGCCAGCACCTTCCGGACAGGGAATGAAAAACTGTTTTTT. Its translation: CASTFRTGNEKLFF. The chain joins TRBV7-9 to TRBJ1-4; 8 positions agree with TRBD1. Trimming took 7 bases from V and 5 from J; bases not matched to a gene: 6. CDR1 SEHNR and CDR2 FQNEAQ come from the germline V gene (reference sequence). This CDR3 is built from 14 residues.

The chain has TRBV28 and TRBJ1-2; D remains unclear. The CDR3 has 12 residues. V was trimmed by 3 bases and J by 8 bases, leaving 10 bases between them. Germline V gene sequence: CDR1 MDHEN, CDR2 SYDVKM. The CDR3 loop reads CASSFSSAGYTF. CDR3 bases: TGTGCCAGCAGTTTCAGTTCCGCGGGCTACACCTTC.

J is TRBJ2-3 and V is TRBV7-2; D is unresolved. V lost 5 bases, J lost 5 bases, and 20 bases lay in between. Germline V CDR1 and CDR2: SGHTA, FQGNSA. The CDR3 extends over 16 amino acids. As DNA, the CDR3 is TGTGCCAGCAGCCCTACCTACCGGGCAGGCGGAGATACGCAGTATTTT. This gives the protein CASSPTYRAGGDTQYF.

This chain connects TRBV5-8 to TRBJ2-7, with TRBD2 identical over 7 bases. The CDR3 has 15 amino acids. With 6 bases clipped from V and 3 bases from J, the junction kept 12 bases outside the gene matches. Germline V gene lookup returns CDR1 SGHTS and CDR2 YDEGEE. Here the CDR3 reads CASTPPSGKNYEQYF. The CDR3 region has the DNA TGTGCCAGCACCCCCCCGAGCGGGAAAAACTACGAGCAGTACTTC.

The sample holds one count of this clone. This rearrangement joins TRBV6-6 to TRBJ1-4; D is unclear. This CDR3 spans 14 amino acids. Germline CDR1 and CDR2: MNHNY and SVGAGI (reference sequence). V was clipped by 5 bases and J by 8 bases, with 15 bases between them. DNA for the CDR3: TGTGCCAGCAGTGGACGGGCCGGGAGGGAAAAACTGTTTTTT. Translation: CASSGRAGREKLFF.

This sequence joins TRBV5-1 and TRBJ1-1; maybe TRBD1 (5 bases). Germline CDR1 and CDR2: SGHRS and YFSETQ. Trimming cost V 0 bases and J 14 bases, with 14 bases left between them. This CDR3 is built from 12 residues. CDR3 DNA sequence: TGCGCCAGCAGCTTGGAGAGGGGTCCCGGCTTCTTT. As protein: CASSLERGPGFF.

This clone was detected a few times. The chain is built from TRBV7-2 and TRBJ2-7, with 8 bases aligning to TRBD1. V trimming: 2 bases; J trimming: 6 bases; junction bases outside the gene matches: 9. Germline CDR1 reads SGHTA; CDR2 reads FQGNSA. This CDR3 region has 15 residues. This CDR3 reads CASSLRQGSSGEQYF. DNA of the CDR3: TGTGCCAGCAGCTTACGACAGGGGAGCAGTGGCGAGCAGTACTTC.

The J gene is TRBJ1-2, the V gene TRBV10-3; 11 bases agree with TRBD1. V lost 8 bases and J lost 1; bases outside the gene matches: 9. Germline V gene sequence: CDR1 ENHRY, CDR2 SYGVKD. The CDR3 runs to 16 residues. The CDR3 DNA follows: TGTGCCATCCGAAGTAGGGACAGGGGGAATAACTATGGCTACACCTTC. Translation gives CAIRSRDRGNNYGYTF.

This chain joins TRBV29-1 and TRBJ1-2, with 10 bases matching TRBD1. Germline CDR1 and CDR2: SQVTM and ANQGSEA. V lost 7 bases and J lost 6; bases outside the gene matches: 5. This CDR3 is 12 amino acids long. The CDR3 loop is CSASDRGDGYTF. The DNA of the CDR3 is TGCAGCGCTTCGGACAGGGGGGATGGCTACACCTTC.

The chain has TRBV9 and TRBJ1-1, with D possibly matching TRBD1 (6 bases). There are 13 residues in the CDR3. Germline loops: CDR1 SGDLS, CDR2 YYNGEE. The V end was cut by 7 bases, the J end by 1 base, with 11 bases between. The CDR3, as DNA: TGTGCCAGCTCTCAGGGGACGAACACTGAAGCTTTCTTT. Protein product: CASSQGTNTEAFF.

The chain carries TRBV5-1 and TRBJ1-5, with D perhaps matching TRBD1 (5 bases). The V gene lost 7 bases and the J gene lost 1 base, with 18 bases spanning the gap. Germline CDR1 reads SGHRS; CDR2 reads YFSETQ. The CDR3 runs 16 residues. CDR3 bases: TGCGCCAGCTCCCCCGGCCGGGACGGAAGCAATCAGCCCCAGCATTTT. Translating it yields CASSPGRDGSNQPQHF.

The chain is built from TRBV9 and TRBJ2-7; TRBD2 might be the D (5 bases). Per the germline V gene, CDR1 is SGDLS and CDR2 is YYNGEE. Trimming pared 2 bases from V and 6 bases from J, leaving 12 bases between. The CDR3 is 13 amino acids. CDR3 loop: CASSVWPGVEQYF. The DNA for the CDR3 is TGTGCCAGCAGCGTCTGGCCCGGGGTCGAGCAGTACTTC.

The chain carries TRBV7-2 and TRBJ1-1, with D maybe TRBD1 (5 bases). Germline assignment: CDR1 SGHTA and CDR2 FQGNSA. This CDR3 has 15 amino acids. Trimming pared 5 bases from V and 1 base from J, leaving 14 bases between. The CDR3 DNA is TGTGCCAGCAGCCCGGGGACGCCCACGAACACTGAAGCTTTCTTT. Translating it yields CASSPGTPTNTEAFF.

The DNA of the CDR3 is TGTGCCAGCAGCTTTTCTAGCAACCAAGAGACCCAGTACTTC. Its translation: CASSFSSNQETQYF. This sequence joins TRBV5-4 and TRBJ2-5; perhaps TRBD2 as D (5 bases). Trimming pared 2 bases from V and 0 bases from J, leaving 8 bases between. The CDR3 loop spans 14 amino acids. From germline, CDR1 is SGHNT and CDR2 YYREEE (reference sequence).

This clone was detected only once. This chain links TRBV7-2 with TRBJ2-7; 7 nucleotides align to TRBD1. CDR3 length: 14 residues. The trim removed 5 bases at V and 9 bases at J, leaving 13 bases unmatched. Looked up from germline, CDR1 is SGHTA and CDR2 is FQGNSA. CDR3 loop: CASSITRQGRRQYF. The CDR3 bases are TGTGCCAGCAGCATTACAAGACAGGGAAGGCGGCAGTACTTC.

This clone was counted a few times. The chain couples TRBV11-2 to TRBJ1-2; 7 bases fit TRBD1. This CDR3 spans 13 amino acids. Per the germline V gene, CDR1 is SGHAT and CDR2 is FQNNGV. V shed 5 bases, J shed 2 bases, and the junction held 2 bases outside the gene matches. Here the CDR3 DNA reads TGTGCCAGCAGCCGGGGACAGAACTATGGCTACACCTTC. Amino acid sequence: CASSRGQNYGYTF.

The rearrangement joins TRBV2 to TRBJ2-3, with D possibly being TRBD2 (6 bases). V lost 5 bases, J lost 0 bases, and 12 bases lay in between. Per germline, CDR1 SNHLY and CDR2 FYNNEI. This CDR3 is built from 15 residues. The CDR3 spells CASSRLVTSTDTQYF. CDR3 nucleotides: TGTGCCAGCAGTAGACTAGTTACTAGCACAGATACGCAGTATTTT.

The rearrangement links TRBV10-3 to TRBJ1-2; 8 bases align to TRBD1. Looked up from germline, CDR1 is ENHRY and CDR2 is SYGVKD. V lost 6 bases to trimming and J lost 5 bases; unmatched junction nucleotides: 14. The CDR3 is 16 amino acids. CDR3 protein: CAISSGQGRAKYGYTF. Here the CDR3 DNA reads TGTGCCATCAGCTCCGGACAGGGAAGAGCGAAATATGGCTACACCTTC.

The rearrangement links TRBV5-1 to TRBJ2-1; D unclear. Trimming cost V 4 bases and J 8 bases, with 16 bases left between them. The CDR3 is 14 residues long. From germline, CDR1 is SGHRS and CDR2 YFSETQ. The CDR3 DNA reads as TGCGCCAGCAGCCCCGAACGGATGAGCGATGAGCAGTTCTTC. This translates into CASSPERMSDEQFF. Together with reference TRBV5-1 and TRBJ2-1, the CDR3 gives the full variable domain: KAGVTQTPRYLIKTRGQQVTLSCSPISGHRSVSWYQQTPGQGLQFLFEYFSETQRNKGNFPGRFSGRQFSNSRSEMNVSTLELGDSALYLCASSPERMSDEQFFGPGTRLTVL.

The chain has TRBV7-8 and TRBJ1-3; D gene unclear. The CDR3 covers 14 residues. V lost 0 bases and J lost 0, with 3 bases in between. CDR1 is SGHVS, CDR2 FQNEAQ, per germline. The CDR3 DNA follows: TGTGCCAGCAGCTTAGCTAGCTCTGGAAACACCATATATTTT. Translating it yields CASSLASSGNTIYF.